The present TCR beta chain was sequenced within a study of blood T cells in healthy people across ages. Whole-study findings and limits: Age advanced and TCR beta diversity per million T cells fell, roughly linearly.

About this clonotype itself: The target antigen is unknown.

Individuals who donated were healthy Caucasians from Russia aged about 6 to 90. This CDR3 spans 12 amino acids. Deletions cut 5 bases from V and 0 bases from J, with 7 bases between. Germline lookup yields CDR1 DFQATT and CDR2 SNEGSKA (reference sequence). A second PCR, run for roughly 7 to 12 cycles, used a sample-barcoded 5' primer plus a J-beta primer mix. TCRdb recomputed calls from the 5' RACE reads with MiXCR, one row per CDR3 protein. Of about 1,600,000 distinct CDR3 sequences listed, approximately 38% are singletons. V and J are TRBV20-1 and TRBJ1-2; D ambiguous. The sequence came from a woman between 18 and 29 years old in good health. Input material: blood. In nucleotides, the CDR3 is TGCAGTGCTCGAATCGCTAACTATGGCTACACCTTC. Its protein is CSARIANYGYTF.